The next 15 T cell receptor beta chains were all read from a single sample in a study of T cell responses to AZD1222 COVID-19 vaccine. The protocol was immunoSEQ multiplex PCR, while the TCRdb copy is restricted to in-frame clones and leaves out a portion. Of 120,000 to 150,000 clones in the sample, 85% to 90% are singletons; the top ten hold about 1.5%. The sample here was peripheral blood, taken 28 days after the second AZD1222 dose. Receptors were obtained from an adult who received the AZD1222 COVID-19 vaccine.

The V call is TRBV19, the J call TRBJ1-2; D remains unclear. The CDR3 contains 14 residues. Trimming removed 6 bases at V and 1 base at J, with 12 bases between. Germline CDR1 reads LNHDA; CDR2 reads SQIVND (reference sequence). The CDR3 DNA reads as TGTGCCAGTAGCCCCCTCGGCATTAACTATGGCTACACCTTC. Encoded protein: CASSPLGINYGYTF.

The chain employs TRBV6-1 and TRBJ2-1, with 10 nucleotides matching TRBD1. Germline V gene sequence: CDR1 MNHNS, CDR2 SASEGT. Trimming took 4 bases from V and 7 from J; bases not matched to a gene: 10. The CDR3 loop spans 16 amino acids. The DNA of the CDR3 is TGTGCCAGCAGTGGACGACAGGGGGCGAGTAGGAATGAGCAGTTCTTC. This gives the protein CASSGRQGASRNEQFF.

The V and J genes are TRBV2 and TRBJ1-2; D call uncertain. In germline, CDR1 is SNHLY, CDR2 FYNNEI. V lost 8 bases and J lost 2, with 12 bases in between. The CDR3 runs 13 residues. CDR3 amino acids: CASGEQINYGYTF. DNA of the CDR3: TGTGCCAGCGGGGAGCAGATCAACTATGGCTACACCTTC.

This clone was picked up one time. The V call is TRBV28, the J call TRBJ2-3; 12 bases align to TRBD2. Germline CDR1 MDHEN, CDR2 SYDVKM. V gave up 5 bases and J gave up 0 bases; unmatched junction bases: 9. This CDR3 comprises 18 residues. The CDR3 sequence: CASSPIPGTSGSTDTQYF. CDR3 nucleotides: TGTGCCAGCAGTCCTATCCCCGGGACTAGCGGGAGCACAGATACGCAGTATTTT.

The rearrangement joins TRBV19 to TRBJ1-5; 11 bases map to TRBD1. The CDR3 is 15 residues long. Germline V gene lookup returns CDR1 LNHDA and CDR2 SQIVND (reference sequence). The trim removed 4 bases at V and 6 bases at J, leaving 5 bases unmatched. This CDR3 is CASSTGQGEGQPQHF. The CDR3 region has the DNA TGTGCCAGTAGTACGGGACAGGGGGAGGGTCAGCCCCAGCATTTT.

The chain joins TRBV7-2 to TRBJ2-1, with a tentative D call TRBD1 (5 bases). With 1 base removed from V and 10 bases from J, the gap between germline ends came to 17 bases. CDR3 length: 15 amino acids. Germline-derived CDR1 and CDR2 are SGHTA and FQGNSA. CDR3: CASSLDFTPGREQFF. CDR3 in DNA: TGTGCCAGCAGCTTAGATTTCACCCCAGGGCGGGAGCAGTTCTTC.

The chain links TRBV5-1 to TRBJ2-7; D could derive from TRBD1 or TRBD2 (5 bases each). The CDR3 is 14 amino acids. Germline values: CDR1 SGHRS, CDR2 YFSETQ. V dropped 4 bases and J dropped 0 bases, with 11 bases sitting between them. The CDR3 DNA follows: TGCGCCAGCAGCGGGACCGGGTACTCCTACGAGCAGTACTTC. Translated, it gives CASSGTGYSYEQYF.

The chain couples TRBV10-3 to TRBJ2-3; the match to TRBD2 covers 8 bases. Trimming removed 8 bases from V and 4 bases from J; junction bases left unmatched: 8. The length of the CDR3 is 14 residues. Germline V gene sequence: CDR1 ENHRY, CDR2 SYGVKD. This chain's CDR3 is CAIAAGGAADTQYF. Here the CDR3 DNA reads TGTGCCATCGCTGCGGGAGGAGCCGCAGATACGCAGTATTTT.

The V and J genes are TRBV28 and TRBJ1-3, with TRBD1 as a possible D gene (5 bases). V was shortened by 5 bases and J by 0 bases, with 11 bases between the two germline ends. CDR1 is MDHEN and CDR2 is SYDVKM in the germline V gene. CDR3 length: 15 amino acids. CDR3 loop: CASSMGPLSGNTIYF. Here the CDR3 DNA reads TGTGCCAGCAGTATGGGACCGCTCTCTGGAAACACCATATATTTT.

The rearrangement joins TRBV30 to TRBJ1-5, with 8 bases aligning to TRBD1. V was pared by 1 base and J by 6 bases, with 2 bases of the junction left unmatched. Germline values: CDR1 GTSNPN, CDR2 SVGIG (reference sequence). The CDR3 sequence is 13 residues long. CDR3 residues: CAWSDRGAQPQHF. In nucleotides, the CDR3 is TGTGCCTGGAGTGACAGGGGGGCTCAGCCCCAGCATTTT.

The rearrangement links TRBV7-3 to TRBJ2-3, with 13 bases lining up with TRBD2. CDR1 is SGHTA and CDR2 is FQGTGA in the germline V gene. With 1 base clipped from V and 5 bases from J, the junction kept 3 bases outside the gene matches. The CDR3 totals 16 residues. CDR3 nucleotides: TGTGCCAGCAGCTTAAGACTAGCGGGGGGCCAAGATACGCAGTATTTT. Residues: CASSLRLAGGQDTQYF.

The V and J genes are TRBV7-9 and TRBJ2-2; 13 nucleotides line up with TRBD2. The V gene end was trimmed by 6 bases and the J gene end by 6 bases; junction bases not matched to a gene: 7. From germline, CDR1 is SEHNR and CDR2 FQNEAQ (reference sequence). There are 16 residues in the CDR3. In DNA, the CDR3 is TGTGCCAGCAGTTTAAGGACTAGCGGGGGTTCCGGGGAGCTGTTTTTT. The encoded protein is CASSLRTSGGSGELFF. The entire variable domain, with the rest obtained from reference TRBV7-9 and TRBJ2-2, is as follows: DTGVSQNPRHKITKRGQNVTFRCDPISEHNRLYWYRQTLGQGPEFLTYFQNEAQLEKSRLLSDRFSAERPKGSFSTLEIQRTEQGDSAMYLCASSLRTSGGSGELFFGEGSRLTVL.

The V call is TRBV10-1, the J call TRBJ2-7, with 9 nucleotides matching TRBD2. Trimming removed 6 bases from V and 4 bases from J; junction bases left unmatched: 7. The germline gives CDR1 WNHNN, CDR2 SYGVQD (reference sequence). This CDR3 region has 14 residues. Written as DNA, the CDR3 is TGCGCCAGCAGCCCGACTAGCGGTTTTTACGAGCAGTACTTC. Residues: CASSPTSGFYEQYF.

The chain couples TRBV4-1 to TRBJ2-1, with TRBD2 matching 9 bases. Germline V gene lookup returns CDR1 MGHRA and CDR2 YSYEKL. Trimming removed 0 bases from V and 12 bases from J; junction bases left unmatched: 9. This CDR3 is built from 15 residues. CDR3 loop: CASSQEFQGAGGQFF. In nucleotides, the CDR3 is TGCGCCAGCAGCCAAGAATTCCAGGGAGCGGGAGGGCAGTTCTTC.

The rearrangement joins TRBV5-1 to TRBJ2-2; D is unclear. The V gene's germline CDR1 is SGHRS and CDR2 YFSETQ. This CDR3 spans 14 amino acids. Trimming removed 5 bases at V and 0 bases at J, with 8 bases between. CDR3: CASRTASNTGELFF. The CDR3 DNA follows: TGCGCCAGCAGGACGGCCTCGAACACCGGGGAGCTGTTTTTT.